This passage covers 23 T cell receptor beta chains from one sample sequenced in a study of T-cell reconstitution after alpha-beta-depleted transplantation in children. For TCRbeta, the library was prepared with unique molecular identifiers. TCRdb re-analysed the PCR reads in MiXCR, keeping a single row per CDR3 protein. The data show 250,000 to 300,000 distinct CDR3 sequences, 9.5% to 13% seen once. Sequences were derived from PBMCs, sampled before TCRalphabeta/CD19-depleted stem cell transplant. These receptors were collected from a boy under two years old with acute myeloid leukemia, due to receive a stem cell transplant.

The V call is TRBV7-9, the J call TRBJ1-2; 8 nucleotides match TRBD1. Per germline, CDR1 SEHNR and CDR2 FQNEAQ (reference sequence). J was trimmed by 4 bases and V by 5 bases; bases with no gene match: 9. This CDR3 is 15 amino acids long. CDR3 loop: CASSSWTGSRYGYTF. In DNA form, the CDR3 reads TGTGCCAGCAGCAGTTGGACAGGGAGCCGCTATGGCTACACCTTC.

In its sample, this clonotype was seen many times. The rearrangement joins TRBV15 to TRBJ2-1; D is possibly TRBD1 or TRBD2 (5 bases each). With 6 bases removed from V and 0 bases from J, the gap between germline ends came to 15 bases. Germline V lookup: CDR1 LNHNV, CDR2 YYDKDF (reference sequence). This CDR3 is 16 amino acids long. Here the CDR3 reads CATRAGTMSSYNEQFF. CDR3 in DNA: TGTGCCACCAGGGCCGGGACGATGAGCTCCTACAATGAGCAGTTCTTC.

This clonotype appeared many times. The chain uses TRBV5-1 and TRBJ2-7, with 8 bases matching TRBD1. Germline V gene data show CDR1 as SGHRS and CDR2 as YFSETQ. V gave up 8 bases and J gave up 3 bases; unmatched junction bases: 4. The length of the CDR3 is 12 residues. The CDR3 spells CASQGQGYEQYF. CDR3 DNA: TGCGCCAGTCAAGGACAGGGCTACGAGCAGTACTTC. The variable domain in full, with the rest retrieved from reference TRBV5-1 and TRBJ2-7, is KAGVTQTPRYLIKTRGQQVTLSCSPISGHRSVSWYQQTPGQGLQFLFEYFSETQRNKGNFPGRFSGRQFSNSRSEMNVSTLELGDSALYLCASQGQGYEQYFGPGTRLTVT.

This clonotype occurred once. Just one base apart from a much larger clone, this may be a read error. V is TRBV20-1 and J is TRBJ2-7; tentative D call: TRBD2 (5 bases). Deletions cut 2 bases from V and 4 bases from J, with 15 bases between. The CDR3 contains 14 residues. The germline gives CDR1 DFQATT, CDR2 SNEGSKA (reference sequence). CDR3 protein: CSARLWGEGYEQYV. In nucleotides, the CDR3 is TGCAGTGCTAGACTTTGGGGAGAAGGGTACGAGCAGTACGTC.

This clonotype has at least ten counts. The chain recombines TRBV28 with TRBJ2-5, with 8 bases that match TRBD1. Germline CDR1 reads MDHEN; CDR2 reads SYDVKM. V lost 7 bases, J lost 3 bases, and 4 bases stayed unmatched. The CDR3 length is 13 residues. The CDR3 coding sequence is TGTGCCAGCAAGGGGACAGGCGAAGAGACCCAGTACTTC. It yields the protein CASKGTGEETQYF.

This clonotype occurred a few times. The chain joins TRBV9 to TRBJ1-2, with 7 bases that match TRBD1. V was pared by 3 bases and J by 8 bases, with 7 bases of the junction left unmatched. The V gene's germline CDR1 is SGDLS and CDR2 YYNGEE. The CDR3 totals 13 residues. Written as DNA, the CDR3 is TGTGCCAGCAGCGCGTACTACAGGGGCGGCTACACCTTC. This sequence encodes CASSAYYRGGYTF.

The chain carries TRBV18 and TRBJ1-5; D gene uncertain. Trimming removed 8 bases at V and 5 bases at J, with 13 bases between. The CDR3 consists of 13 residues. CDR1 and CDR2 from the germline V gene are KGHSH and LQKENI. CDR3 coding DNA: TGTGCCAGCCACACGACCTGGGATCAGCCCCAGCATTTT. As protein: CASHTTWDQPQHF.

This clonotype has just a few counts. V is TRBV18 and J is TRBJ2-4, with 9 bases fitting TRBD1. Germline lookup yields CDR1 KGHSH and CDR2 LQKENI. The CDR3 runs 18 residues. The V segment lost 5 bases and the J segment 1 base; nucleotides outside the gene matches: 12. The CDR3 reads CASSSLRDREVAKNIQYF. CDR3 sequence (DNA): TGTGCCAGCTCATCTCTCCGGGACAGGGAGGTGGCCAAAAACATTCAGTACTTC.

There are many counts of this clonotype. The rearrangement links TRBV29-1 to TRBJ2-7; D uncertain. CDR3 length: 15 residues. V was pared by 2 bases and J by 0 bases, with 14 bases between. CDR1 and CDR2 from the germline V gene are SQVTM and ANQGSEA. The CDR3 nucleotides are TGCAGCGTTGAAAGTCCGGCCTCTAGCTCCTACGAGCAGTACTTC. Translation gives CSVESPASSSYEQYF.

At least ten counts were recorded for this clonotype. The CDR3 DNA is TGCAGCGTTGCGTGGACAGTGGGAGTCAGCGAGCAGTACTTC. Amino acid sequence: CSVAWTVGVSEQYF. The chain employs TRBV29-1 and TRBJ2-7, with D perhaps TRBD1 (6 bases). The V gene lost 4 bases and the J gene lost 6 bases, with 19 bases spanning the gap. Germline lookup yields CDR1 SQVTM and CDR2 ANQGSEA. The CDR3 contains 14 residues.

This clonotype was counted ten times or more. The rearrangement uses TRBV5-1 and TRBJ2-4; 10 bases fit TRBD2. Looked up from germline, CDR1 is SGHRS and CDR2 is YFSETQ. The CDR3 has 18 amino acids. V shed 3 bases, J shed 6 bases, and the junction held 15 bases outside the gene matches. The CDR3 here is CASSSLGSSGGARNIQYF. Written as DNA, the CDR3 is TGCGCCAGCAGCTCACTGGGGTCTAGCGGGGGAGCACGAAACATTCAGTACTTC.

The sample holds many counts of this clonotype. The chain couples TRBV3-1 to TRBJ2-5, with D maybe TRBD2 (6 bases). CDR1 LGHDT and CDR2 YNNKEL come from the germline V gene (reference sequence). This CDR3 is built from 14 residues. V lost 1 base to trimming and J lost 7 bases, with 13 bases between them. The CDR3 protein is CASSQAPLGRTQYF. The CDR3 bases are TGTGCCAGCAGCCAAGCCCCCCTCGGGAGGACCCAGTACTTC.

The DNA for the CDR3 is TGTGCCAGCAGCGACCTGATCAGGGGAAGAGACAATGAGCAGTTCTTC. As protein: CASSDLIRGRDNEQFF. V gene TRBV7-2 combines with J gene TRBJ2-1; tentatively, D is TRBD1 (6 bases). Trimming stripped 5 bases from V and 5 bases from J, with 19 bases between. The CDR3 totals 16 residues. Germline CDR1 reads SGHTA; CDR2 reads FQGNSA. Filled out from reference TRBV7-2 and TRBJ2-1, the complete variable domain reads GAGVSQSPSNKVTEKGKDVELRCDPISGHTALYWYRQSLGQGLEFLIYFQGNSAPDKSGLPSDRFSAERTGGSVSTLTIQRTQQEDSAVYLCASSDLIRGRDNEQFFGPGTRLTVL.

This clonotype has ten or more counts. This chain connects TRBV19 to TRBJ1-1; D is ambiguous. The germline gives CDR1 LNHDA, CDR2 SQIVND (reference sequence). V dropped 6 bases and J dropped 1 base, with 6 bases sitting between them. This CDR3 has 12 residues. The DNA for the CDR3 is TGTGCCAGTAGGAGCCGGAACACTGAAGCTTTCTTT. Its translation: CASRSRNTEAFF. Full variable domain (rest looked up from reference TRBV19 and TRBJ1-1): DGGITQSPKYLFRKEGQNVTLSCEQNLNHDAMYWYRQDPGQGLRLIYYSQIVNDFQKGDIAEGYSVSREKKESFPLTVTSAQKNPTAFYLCASRSRNTEAFFGQGTRLTVV.

This clonotype has only one observation. CDR3 protein: CASSPGRMGRAFF. In nucleotides, the CDR3 is TGTGCCAGCAGCCCGGGACGGATGGGAAGAGCTTTCTTT. This chain links TRBV5-6 with TRBJ1-1, with D possibly matching TRBD1 (5 bases). V gave up 4 bases and J gave up 10 bases, with 17 bases separating them. In germline, CDR1 is SGHDT, CDR2 YYEEEE. This CDR3 is 13 amino acids long.

Points on this clonotype: Possible read error: a much larger clone is one base away. The chain links TRBV10-3 to TRBJ1-2; TRBD1 agrees at 7 bases. CDR1 and CDR2 from the germline V gene are ENHRY and SYGVKD. The CDR3 loop spans 14 amino acids. V gave up 2 bases and J gave up 1 base; unmatched junction bases: 1. The DNA of the CDR3 is TGTGCCATCAGTGAGACAGGGGATAACTATGGCTACACCTTC. Translated: CAISETGDNYGYTF.

This clonotype turned up a few times. The gene calls are TRBV20-1 and TRBJ1-1, with D maybe TRBD1 (6 bases). The CDR3 is 11 amino acids. V was clipped by 5 bases and J by 4 bases, with 8 bases between them. Looked up from germline, CDR1 is DFQATT and CDR2 is SNEGSKA (reference sequence). The CDR3 sequence is CSAPRGTEAFF. DNA for the CDR3: TGCAGTGCTCCCAGGGGCACTGAAGCTTTCTTT.

This clonotype was counted ten times or more. V usage is TRBV20-1 and J usage is TRBJ2-1; 10 positions match TRBD2. The V gene end was trimmed by 6 bases and the J gene end by 2 bases; junction bases not matched to a gene: 7. CDR3 length: 15 residues. Looked up from germline, CDR1 is DFQATT and CDR2 is SNEGSKA (reference sequence). The CDR3 nucleotides read TGCAGTGCCTCGCGAGCGGGAGGGCCCTACAATGAGCAGTTCTTC. This translates into CSASRAGGPYNEQFF.

At least ten counts were recorded for this clonotype. CDR3 DNA sequence: TGTGCCAGCAGTGAGGTGGTCGAAGCTTTCTTT. It codes for CASSEVVEAFF. V gene TRBV2 combines with J gene TRBJ1-1; D gene unclear. V lost 3 bases and J 8 bases, leaving 7 bases between the germline ends. The CDR3 length is 11 residues. Germline V lookup: CDR1 SNHLY, CDR2 FYNNEI. Together with reference TRBV2 and TRBJ1-1, the CDR3 gives the full variable domain: EPEVTQTPSHQVTQMGQEVILRCVPISNHLYFYWYRQILGQKVEFLVSFYNNEISEKSEIFDDQFSVERPDGSNFTLKIRSTKLEDSAMYFCASSEVVEAFFGQGTRLTVV.

Many counts were recorded for this clonotype. CDR3 sequence (DNA): TGTGCCAGCAGTTACCGGGGACAGGGCCTCACTGAAGCTTTCTTT. Its protein is CASSYRGQGLTEAFF. The chain has TRBV6-2 or TRBV6-3 and TRBJ1-1; the match to TRBD1 covers 9 bases. This CDR3 region has 15 residues. Germline V gene sequence: CDR1 MNHEY, CDR2 SVGEGT. The V gene end was trimmed by 2 bases and the J gene end by 4 bases; junction bases not matched to a gene: 5.

This clonotype has a count of ten or more. This rearrangement joins TRBV5-6 to TRBJ1-4; the match to TRBD1 covers 8 bases. V trimming: 0 bases; J trimming: 5 bases; junction bases outside the gene matches: 6. Per the germline V gene, CDR1 is SGHDT and CDR2 is YYEEEE. This CDR3 region has 16 residues. The CDR3 coding sequence is TGTGCCAGCAGCTTGGGGACAGGGCGGGGGAATGAAAAACTGTTTTTT. Translated: CASSLGTGRGNEKLFF.

There are many counts of this clonotype. The chain is built from TRBV19 and TRBJ1-3, with unresolved D. Trimming took 5 bases from V and 0 from J, leaving 8 bases between them. The CDR3 runs 14 residues. The germline CDR1 and CDR2 sequences are LNHDA and SQIVND (reference sequence). CDR3 sequence reads: CASSLQTSGNTIYF. DNA of the CDR3: TGTGCCAGTAGTTTACAGACCTCTGGAAACACCATATATTTT.

This clonotype was seen many times. The rearrangement links TRBV5-5 to TRBJ2-2; TRBD1 might be the D (6 bases). This CDR3 has 16 amino acids. V was shortened by 3 bases and J by 4 bases, with 16 bases between the two germline ends. The germline CDR1 and CDR2 sequences are SGHKS and YYEKEE (reference sequence). CDR3 coding DNA: TGTGCCAGCAGCTCAAACCGGGACACTTTCACCGGGGAGCTGTTTTTT. Translated, it gives CASSSNRDTFTGELFF. Filled out from reference TRBV5-5 and TRBJ2-2, the complete variable domain reads DAGVTQSPTHLIKTRGQQVTLRCSPISGHKSVSWYQQVLGQGPQFIFQYYEKEERGRGNFPDRFSARQFPNYSSELNVNALLLGDSALYLCASSSNRDTFTGELFFGEGSRLTVL.